The source of this TCR beta chain is a study of metastatic and nonmetastatic thyroid tumors. Study-wide findings and caveats: Compared with benign nodules, malignant thyroid tumors were reported to have significantly higher TCR beta diversity in both blood and tumor.

Before thyroid surgery, none of the patients had received any treatment. CDR3 size: 14 residues. Germline trimming cut 6 bases from V and 0 bases from J; bases unmatched to any gene: 0. This clone has a handful of counts. The target antigen is unknown. Per the study methods: What underpinned the distant-metastasis classifier for papillary thyroid cancer was the set of CDR3 differences across clinicopathological groups. TCRdb re-clonotyped the PCR reads via MiXCR. It is TCRdb's table, rather than the study itself, that gives the V and J calls and clone size. The data show over 12,000 clones, 20% to 30% seen once.

The sequence derives from a female donor with papillary thyroid cancer or a benign thyroid nodule (not recorded which). Some clones in this sample may be carry-over from other donors' samples. The chain has TRBV12-3 or TRBV12-4 and TRBJ2-1; 9 bases align to TRBD2. The sample comprised tumor tissue. The CDR3 region is CASRRGGSYNEQFF. For the CDR3, the DNA is TGTGCCAGCAGGCGGGGGGGCTCCTACAATGAGCAGTTCTTC.